This entry is about one T cell receptor (beta chain). These data come from a study of T cells in Graves' hyperthyroidism and ophthalmopathy. Amplified TCR beta CDR3 regions came from RNA transcripts. First-round RT-PCR targeting the TCR CDR3 was performed with the HTBI primer set. TCRdb used MiXCR to reprocess the multiplex PCR reads, holding one entry per CDR3 protein. The sample holds more than 500,000 distinct CDR3 sequences, around 42% seen once. V dropped 6 bases and J dropped 0 bases, with 9 bases sitting between them. The CDR3 runs to 14 residues. Per germline, CDR1 PRHDT and CDR2 FYEKMQ (reference sequence).

The genes are TRBV13 and TRBJ1-3; D remains unclear. Input material: peripheral blood or thyroid tissue (not recorded which). The sequence was obtained from an adult woman with Graves' disease, either hyperthyroidism or ophthalmopathy (not recorded which). This chain's CDR3 is CASRAGLSGNTIYF. The CDR3 DNA reads as TGTGCCAGCAGGGCAGGACTCTCTGGAAACACCATATATTTT. The full variable domain, its missing parts supplied by reference TRBV13 and TRBJ1-3, is AAGVIQSPRHLIKEKRETATLKCYPIPRHDTVYWYQQGPGQDPQFLISFYEKMQSDKGSIPDRFSAQQFSDYHSELNMSSLELGDSALYFCASRAGLSGNTIYFGEGSWLTVV.